These 22 T cell receptor beta chains share one sample of origin, sequenced in a study of T cells in Graves' hyperthyroidism and ophthalmopathy. The TCR beta CDR3 regions underwent amplification using RNA transcripts as the source. A set of HTBI primers served as the primers for a first-round RT-PCR of the TCR CDR3. TCRdb re-derived calls from the multiplex PCR reads in MiXCR, one entry per CDR3 protein. Of about 600,000 distinct CDR3 sequences listed, 13% to 15% are singletons. The sequencing sample was made of blood. These TCRs come from a woman in her late teens or twenties with Graves' ophthalmopathy.

The V call is TRBV11-2, the J call TRBJ2-2; possible D gene TRBD2, 6 bases. This CDR3 has 17 amino acids. V dropped 4 bases and J dropped 6 bases, with 21 bases sitting between them. The germline gives CDR1 SGHAT, CDR2 FQNNGV. The CDR3, as DNA: TGTGCCAGCAGCTCCCCCCGGGCCGGGGGATTTGCCGGGGAGCTGTTTTTT. This encodes CASSSPRAGGFAGELFF.

This clonotype was counted only a few times. The chain combines TRBV2 with TRBJ2-5; the D is unclear. Germline V gives CDR1 SNHLY, CDR2 FYNNEI. The germline V and J ends were trimmed by 0 bases and 4 bases, with 12 bases remaining between them. The CDR3 runs 15 residues. CDR3 amino acids: CASSEAQKYIETQYF. The DNA for the CDR3 is TGTGCCAGCAGTGAAGCGCAGAAGTATATAGAGACCCAGTACTTC. Complete variable domain (other parts from reference TRBV2 and TRBJ2-5): EPEVTQTPSHQVTQMGQEVILRCVPISNHLYFYWYRQILGQKVEFLVSFYNNEISEKSEIFDDQFSVERPDGSNFTLKIRSTKLEDSAMYFCASSEAQKYIETQYFGPGTRLLVL.

The chain links TRBV7-9 to TRBJ2-5, with D possibly being TRBD2 (5 bases). Germline V gene data show CDR1 as SEHNR and CDR2 as FQNEAQ (reference sequence). This CDR3 contains 14 residues. Between the trimmed V and J ends, which lost 5 bases and 5 bases, there was a span of 15 bases. The CDR3 here is CASSPILDRETQYF. The CDR3 DNA reads as TGTGCCAGCAGCCCAATACTAGATCGTGAGACCCAGTACTTC.

This clonotype was found many times. The chain carries TRBV27 and TRBJ2-6, with D maybe TRBD2 (6 bases). This CDR3 is built from 20 residues. V lost 3 bases and J lost 3, with 24 bases in between. CDR1 is MNHEY, CDR2 SMNVEV, per germline (reference sequence). CDR3 coding DNA: TGTGCCAGCAGTTTCCTTGTTTGGAGGGAAGGGGTGGTTGGGGCCAACGTCCTGACTTTC. It translates to CASSFLVWREGVVGANVLTF.

The chain is built from TRBV5-6 and TRBJ1-4; D is perhaps TRBD1 (5 bases). Germline loops: CDR1 SGHDT, CDR2 YYEEEE. The CDR3 is 16 amino acids. Trimming left V 4 bases short and J 4 bases short, with 17 bases between. CDR3 bases: TGTGCCAGCAGCATATCCACGGGACGGAATAATGAAAAACTGTTTTTT. This codes for CASSISTGRNNEKLFF.

This clonotype came up a few times. The chain is built from TRBV5-8 and TRBJ1-1; TRBD1 is a possible D gene (6 bases). Deletions cut 0 bases from V and 6 bases from J, with 12 bases between. This CDR3 is built from 14 residues. Germline lookup yields CDR1 SGHTS and CDR2 YDEGEE. The chain's CDR3 is CASSLGPPGAEAFF. CDR3 bases: TGTGCCAGCAGCTTGGGACCTCCAGGGGCTGAAGCTTTCTTT.

This clonotype was counted between two and nine times. This rearrangement joins TRBV6-2 or TRBV6-3 to TRBJ2-3; a weak D match, TRBD2 (6 bases). This CDR3 is built from 14 residues. Germline V gives CDR1 MNHEY, CDR2 SVGEGT. With 8 bases removed from V and 0 bases from J, the gap between germline ends came to 12 bases. Here the CDR3 DNA reads TGTGCCAGCTGGGGAAGCGGGAGCACAGATACGCAGTATTTT. Its protein product is CASWGSGSTDTQYF.

The sample holds many counts of this clonotype. This chain uses TRBV7-9 with TRBJ2-5; 10 bases map to TRBD1. Germline V gene lookup returns CDR1 SEHNR and CDR2 FQNEAQ (reference sequence). The CDR3 contains 17 residues. With V trimmed by 5 bases and J by 3 bases, 12 bases remained unmatched. CDR3 sequence reads: CASSQLAGTGVKETQYF. CDR3 bases: TGTGCCAGCAGCCAACTGGCCGGGACAGGGGTAAAAGAGACCCAGTACTTC.

The chain is built from TRBV6-6 and TRBJ2-7; tentatively, D is TRBD1 (5 bases). The V gene's germline CDR1 is MNHNY and CDR2 SVGAGI (reference sequence). CDR3 length equals 14 residues. V was cut by 2 bases and J by 2 bases, with 10 bases left in between. The CDR3 DNA reads as TGTGCCAGCAGTTACCACCAAGGGGCCTACGAGCAGTACTTC. It is translated as CASSYHQGAYEQYF.

This clonotype was seen ten or more times. The chain links TRBV27 to TRBJ2-7; 9 nucleotides match TRBD1. The V and J ends lost 4 bases and 5 bases, in that order; junction bases with no gene match: 6. The germline V gene encodes CDR1 MNHEY and CDR2 SMNVEV (reference sequence). The CDR3 contains 14 residues. The CDR3 sequence: CASSSQGAGDEQYF. CDR3 DNA sequence: TGTGCCAGCAGTTCACAGGGGGCAGGGGACGAGCAGTACTTC.

To note about this clonotype: A single base separates this from a much larger clone, so it may be a read error. J is TRBJ2-7 and V is TRBV11-3, with 10 bases matching TRBD1. Germline-derived CDR1 and CDR2 are SGHNT and YENEEA. The V gene end was trimmed by 2 bases and the J gene end by 6 bases; junction bases not matched to a gene: 16. The CDR3 has 18 amino acids. As DNA, the CDR3 is TGTGCCAGCAGCTTAAGAAGAGGGGACAGGGGACCCTATGTCGAGCAGTACTTC. Encoded protein: CASSLRRGDRGPYVEQYF.

In this sample, this clonotype turned up a few times. The gene calls are TRBV20-1 and TRBJ2-2; D unclear. Looked up from germline, CDR1 is DFQATT and CDR2 is SNEGSKA (reference sequence). This CDR3 is built from 11 residues. Trimming shortened V by 0 bases and J by 6 bases, and 2 bases separated the two germline ends. The CDR3: CSARDAGELFF. The CDR3 bases are TGCAGTGCTAGAGATGCCGGGGAGCTGTTTTTT.

This clonotype showed up just a few times. J is TRBJ2-1 and V is TRBV7-9; weak D call: TRBD2 (7 bases). There are 16 residues in the CDR3. Trimming took off 5 bases at V and 4 bases at J, with 18 bases between the two ends. In germline, CDR1 is SEHNR, CDR2 FQNEAQ (reference sequence). This CDR3 is CASSPPGRGGYNEQFF. The DNA of the CDR3 is TGTGCCAGCAGCCCCCCAGGTAGGGGGGGGTACAATGAGCAGTTCTTC.

This clonotype came up many times. This chain links TRBV28 with TRBJ2-7; 8 bases are shared with TRBD1. The J segment lost 5 bases and the V segment lost 6 bases, leaving 9 bases of the junction unmatched. The CDR3 totals 14 residues. The germline V gene has CDR1 MDHEN and CDR2 SYDVKM. CDR3 bases: TGTGCCAGCAGGTGGGTGCAGGGGGCGCACGAGCAGTACTTC. Protein product: CASRWVQGAHEQYF.

CDR3 sequence (DNA): TGTGCCAGTACTTCTGGGGCAGGTTCCGGAAACACCATATATTTT. Amino acid sequence: CASTSGAGSGNTIYF. This chain uses TRBV19 with TRBJ1-3; D possibly corresponds to TRBD1 (5 bases). Trimming took off 7 bases at V and 4 bases at J, with 17 bases between the two ends. CDR3 length: 15 amino acids. Germline CDR1 reads LNHDA; CDR2 reads SQIVND (reference sequence). Full variable domain (rest looked up from reference TRBV19 and TRBJ1-3): DGGITQSPKYLFRKEGQNVTLSCEQNLNHDAMYWYRQDPGQGLRLIYYSQIVNDFQKGDIAEGYSVSREKKESFPLTVTSAQKNPTAFYLCASTSGAGSGNTIYFGEGSWLTVV.

This clonotype was recorded at least ten times. V is TRBV7-9 and J is TRBJ2-5; either TRBD1 or TRBD2 may fit D (5 bases each). Per the germline V gene, CDR1 is SEHNR and CDR2 is FQNEAQ (reference sequence). The CDR3 is 13 amino acids. V was trimmed by 3 bases and J by 10 bases, leaving 15 bases between them. CDR3 sequence (DNA): TGTGCCAGCAGCTTGGGGCTAGGAGAGGGCCAGTACTTC. This codes for CASSLGLGEGQYF.

As to this clonotype: An end of the junction does not agree with germline; a read error may underlie this. The V and J genes are TRBV20-1 and TRBJ2-5; D might be TRBD1 (5 bases). Germline-derived CDR1 and CDR2 are DFQATT and SNEGSKA (reference sequence). The length of the CDR3 is 13 residues. This CDR3 reads CSARDQGQGTQYF. The CDR3 region has the DNA TGCAGTGCTAGAGATCAGGGCCAAGGGACCCAGTACTTC.

This clonotype was counted ten times or more. The genes are TRBV5-5 and TRBJ2-2; 10 bases match TRBD1. Per the germline V gene, CDR1 is SGHKS and CDR2 is YYEKEE (reference sequence). V shed 4 bases and J 4 bases; nucleotides not matched to a gene: 4. The CDR3 is made up of 15 amino acids. CDR3: CASSIRTGGTGELFF. The CDR3, as DNA: TGTGCCAGCAGCATTAGGACAGGGGGCACCGGGGAGCTGTTTTTT.

The table lists this clonotype with many counts. This rearrangement joins TRBV6-2 or TRBV6-3 to TRBJ1-1, with D unresolved. Germline V CDR1 and CDR2: MNHEY, SVGEGT. V was pared by 5 bases and J by 4 bases, with 5 bases between. The CDR3 sequence is 11 residues long. CDR3 nucleotide sequence: TGTGCCAGCAGTCGAAGCACTGAAGCTTTCTTT. Amino acids: CASSRSTEAFF.

The table lists this clonotype with a few counts. The rearrangement links TRBV4-1 to TRBJ2-1; D not resolved. Trimming stripped 4 bases from V and 10 bases from J, with 14 bases between. This CDR3 is built from 13 residues. Germline lookup yields CDR1 MGHRA and CDR2 YSYEKL. The CDR3 DNA follows: TGCGCCAGCAGCCCCTTCAACGAAGACGAGCAGTTCTTC. Its protein is CASSPFNEDEQFF.

CDR3 sequence (DNA): TGTGCCAGCAGCCTCGACCTGGGGCTGACCTCCTACGAGCAGTACTTC. Translating gives CASSLDLGLTSYEQYF. The chain is built from TRBV3-2 and TRBJ2-7; TRBD1 reflects the table's D call only, with no check against the DNA. TRBV3-2 is reported as a pseudogene. The CDR3 runs to 16 residues.

The rearrangement links TRBV29-1 to TRBJ1-1; D may be TRBD1 (5 bases). The CDR3 is 14 residues long. V gave up 0 bases and J gave up 6 bases, with 14 bases separating them. The germline V gene has CDR1 SQVTM and CDR2 ANQGSEA. Here the CDR3 DNA reads TGCAGCGTTGAAGATCGGGGTAGGGGCGCTGAAGCTTTCTTT. Protein sequence: CSVEDRGRGAEAFF. The full variable domain, completed using reference TRBV29-1 and TRBJ1-1, is SAVISQKPSRDICQRGTSLTIQCQVDSQVTMMFWYRQQPGQSLTLIATANQGSEATYESGFVIDKFPISRPNLTFSTLTVSNMSPEDSSIYLCSVEDRGRGAEAFFGQGTRLTVV.